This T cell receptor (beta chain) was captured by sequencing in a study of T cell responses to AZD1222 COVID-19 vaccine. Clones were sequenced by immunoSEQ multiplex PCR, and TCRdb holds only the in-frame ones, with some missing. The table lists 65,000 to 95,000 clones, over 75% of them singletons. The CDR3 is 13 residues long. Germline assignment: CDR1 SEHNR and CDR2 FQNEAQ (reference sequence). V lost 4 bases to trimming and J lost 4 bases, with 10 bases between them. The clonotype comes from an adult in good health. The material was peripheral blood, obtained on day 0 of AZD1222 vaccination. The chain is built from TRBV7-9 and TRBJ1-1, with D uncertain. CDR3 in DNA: TGTGCCAGCAGCTCGAATGGAGCCACTGAAGCTTTCTTT. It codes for CASSSNGATEAFF.